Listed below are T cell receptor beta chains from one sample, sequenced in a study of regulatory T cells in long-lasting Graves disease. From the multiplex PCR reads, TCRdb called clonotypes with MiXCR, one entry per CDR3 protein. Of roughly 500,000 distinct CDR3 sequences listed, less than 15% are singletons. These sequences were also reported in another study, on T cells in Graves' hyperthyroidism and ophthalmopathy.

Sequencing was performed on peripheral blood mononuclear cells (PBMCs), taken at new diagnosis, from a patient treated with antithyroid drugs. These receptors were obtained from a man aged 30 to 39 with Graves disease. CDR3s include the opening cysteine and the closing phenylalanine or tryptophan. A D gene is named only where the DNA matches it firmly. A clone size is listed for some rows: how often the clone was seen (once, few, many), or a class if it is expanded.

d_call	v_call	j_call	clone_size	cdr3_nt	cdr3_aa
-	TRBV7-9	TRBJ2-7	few	TGTGCCAGCAGCCCAAGAAGCCGGGACGGCAGATCCTACGAGCAGTACTTC	CASSPRSRDGRSYEQYF
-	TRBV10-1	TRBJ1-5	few	TGCGCCAGCAGTGAGTCGCAGGGCCGGGCGCCCCAGCATTTT	CASSESQGRAPQHF
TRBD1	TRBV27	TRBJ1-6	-	TGTGCCAGCAGTTTATCGACAGGGGCGAGTTCACCCCTCCACTTT	CASSLSTGASSPLHF
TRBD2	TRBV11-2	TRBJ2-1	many	TGTGCCAGCAGCTCTCTAGCGGGAGCGGCCAATGAGCAGTTCTTC	CASSSLAGAANEQFF
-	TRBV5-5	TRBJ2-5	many	TGTGCCAGCAGCTTTCCCCCAAGGGAGACCCAGTACTTC	CASSFPPRETQYF
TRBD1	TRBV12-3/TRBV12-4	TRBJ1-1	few	TGTGCCAGCAGAACGGACAGGACCGGGAGCACTGAAGCTTTCTTT	CASRTDRTGSTEAFF
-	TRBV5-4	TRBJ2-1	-	TGTGCCAGCAGCTTGCATATGGGCAATGAGCAGTTCTTC	CASSLHMGNEQFF
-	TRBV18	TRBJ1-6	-	TGTGCCAGCTCACCACCGTCGGGCAATAATTCACCCCTCCACTTT	CASSPPSGNNSPLHF
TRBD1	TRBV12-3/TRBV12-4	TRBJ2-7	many	TGTGCCAGCAGTTTAGATGTGGACAGGGTCCACGAGCAGTACTTC	CASSLDVDRVHEQYF
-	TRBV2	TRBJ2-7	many	TGTGCCAGCAGAGCCGCGGACGCAACCTACGAGCAGTACTTC	CASRAADATYEQYF
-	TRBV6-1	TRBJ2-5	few	TGTGCCAGCAGTGACTGGGACAAGGGTACCCAGTACTTC	CASSDWDKGTQYF
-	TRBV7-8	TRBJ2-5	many	TGTGCCAGCAGCTCCCGGCTGGGGAGTGAGCAGACCCAGTACTTC	CASSSRLGSEQTQYF
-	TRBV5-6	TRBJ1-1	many	TGTGCCAGCAGCTTGCCGCAGGGAGGGGAAGCTTTCTTT	CASSLPQGGEAFF
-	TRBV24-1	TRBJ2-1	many	TGTGCCACCAGCCGACAGACCTACAATGAGCAGTTCTTC	CATSRQTYNEQFF
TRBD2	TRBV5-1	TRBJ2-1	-	TGCGCCAGCAGCTTGGGCGGGACTAGCGGGAGTTACAATGAGCAGTTCTTC	CASSLGGTSGSYNEQFF
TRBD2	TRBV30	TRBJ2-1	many	TGTGCCTGGAGCGGGGGGGTTTACAATGAGCAGTTCTTC	CAWSGGVYNEQFF
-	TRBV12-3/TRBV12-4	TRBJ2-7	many	TGTGCCAGCAGTTTTACGGGAGCGTACTACGAGCAGTACTTC	CASSFTGAYYEQYF
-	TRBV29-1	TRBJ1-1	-	TGCAGCGTTGAAATGAACACTGAAGCTTTCTTT	CSVEMNTEAFF
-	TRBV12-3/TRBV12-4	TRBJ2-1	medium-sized	TGTGCCAGCAGTTTCAAGGGAGGCTACAATGAGCAGTTCTTC	CASSFKGGYNEQFF
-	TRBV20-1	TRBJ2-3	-	TGCAGTGCTAGAGATGTCCAGCGTTTCACCCTTGTCACAGATACGCAGTATTTT	CSARDVQRFTLVTDTQYF
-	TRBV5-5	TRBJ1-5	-	TGTGCCAGCAGCCTCCGGGGGCAGGGACAGCCCCAGCATTTT	CASSLRGQGQPQHF
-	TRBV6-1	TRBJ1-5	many	TGTGCCAGCAAACCACGGGGGATCAAAAATCAGCCCCAGCATTTT	CASKPRGIKNQPQHF
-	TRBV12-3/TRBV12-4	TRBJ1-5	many	TGTGCCAGCAGTTATTCGGAGAATCAGCCCCAGCATTTT	CASSYSENQPQHF
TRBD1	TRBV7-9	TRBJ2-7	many	TGTGCCAGCAGCTTTAGGACAGGCAACCCCTACGAGCAGTACTTC	CASSFRTGNPYEQYF
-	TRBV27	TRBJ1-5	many	TGTGCCAGCAGGGCCGCGGGGACTAGCAATCAGCCCCAGCATTTT	CASRAAGTSNQPQHF
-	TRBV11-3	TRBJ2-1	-	TGTGCCAGCAGCTTAGGACTATTCGATGAGCAGTTCTTC	CASSLGLFDEQFF
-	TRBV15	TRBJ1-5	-	TGTGCCACCAGCAGAGATCAAGGCCGAAATCAGCCCCAGCATTTT	CATSRDQGRNQPQHF
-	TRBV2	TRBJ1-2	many	TGTGCCAGCCGATCTGGGGGGGGTGGCTACACCTTC	CASRSGGGGYTF
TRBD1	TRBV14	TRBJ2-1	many	TGTGCCAGCAGTCTACGGACAGGGGCGGTTTACAATGAGCAGTTCTTC	CASSLRTGAVYNEQFF
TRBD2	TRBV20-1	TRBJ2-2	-	TGCAGTGCTGCTCCCGGCGGGAGGGGGGTCACCGGGGAGCTGTTTTTT	CSAAPGGRGVTGELFF
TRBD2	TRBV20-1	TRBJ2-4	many	TGCAGTGCTAGAGGGACTAGGGGTACGAACATTCAGTACTTC	CSARGTRGTNIQYF
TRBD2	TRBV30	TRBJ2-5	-	TGTGCCTGGAGTGTCTTCGGGACTAGCGGGAGGGTCCAAGAGACCCAGTACTTC	CAWSVFGTSGRVQETQYF
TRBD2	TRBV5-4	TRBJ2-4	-	TGTGCCAGCAGCCTAGCGGGTTCCAAAAACATTCAGTACTTC	CASSLAGSKNIQYF
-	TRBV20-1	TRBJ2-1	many	TGCAGCGCCATCAGGGGCGCTGAGAATGAGCAGTTCTTC	CSAIRGAENEQFF
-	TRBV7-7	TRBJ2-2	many	TGTGCCAGCACGTGGTCAGCAGGCACCGGGGAGCTGTTTTTT	CASTWSAGTGELFF
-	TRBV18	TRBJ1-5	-	TGTGCCAGCTCAAAATACAAGTTACGCTTTCAGCCCCAGCATTTT	CASSKYKLRFQPQHF
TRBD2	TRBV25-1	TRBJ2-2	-	TGTGCCAGTGGGAGGCGGGAGACGGTCGGGGAGCTGTTTTTT	CASGRRETVGELFF
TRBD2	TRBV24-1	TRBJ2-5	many	TGTGCCACCAGTGACGTGGATAGCGGGATATACCAAGAGACCCAGTACTTC	CATSDVDSGIYQETQYF
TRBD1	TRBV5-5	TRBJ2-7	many	TGTGCCAGCAGCTTCGTAGACAGGGCCTACGAGCAGTACTTC	CASSFVDRAYEQYF
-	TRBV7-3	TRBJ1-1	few	TGTGCCAGCAGCTTAAGGGAAGGGCCCTATACCCGGGCTTTCTTT	CASSLREGPYTRAFF
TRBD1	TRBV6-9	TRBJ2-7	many	TGTGCCAGCAGTTACAGGGACAGAGACTACGAGCAGTACTTC	CASSYRDRDYEQYF
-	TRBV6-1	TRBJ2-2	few	TGTGCCAGCAACCCGGAGGGACAGCTGAACACCGGGGAGCTGTTTTTT	CASNPEGQLNTGELFF
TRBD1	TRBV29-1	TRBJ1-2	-	TGCAGCGCAGGACAGGCATCAACCGGGCTATATGGCTACACCTTC	CSAGQASTGLYGYTF
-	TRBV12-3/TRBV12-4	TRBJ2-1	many	TGTGCCAGCAGTCCCGACAGAGGGACGGGCAATGAGCAGTTCTTC	CASSPDRGTGNEQFF
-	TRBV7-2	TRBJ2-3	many	TGTGCCAGCAGCATTACAGGGCTGGAGACGCAGTATTTT	CASSITGLETQYF
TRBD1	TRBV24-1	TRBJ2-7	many	TGTGCCACCAGTGCCACGGGACAGGGCGCCTACGAGCAGTACTTC	CATSATGQGAYEQYF
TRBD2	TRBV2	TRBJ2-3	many	TGTGCCAGCAGCGGACCCCTAGCGGGAGATACGCAGTATTTT	CASSGPLAGDTQYF
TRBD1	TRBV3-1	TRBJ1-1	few	TGTGCCAGCAGCCCGGACAGGGACGCTGAAGCTTTCTTT	CASSPDRDAEAFF
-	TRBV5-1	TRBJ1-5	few	TGCGCCAGCGGGCAGTCCAATCAGCCCCAGCATTTT	CASGQSNQPQHF
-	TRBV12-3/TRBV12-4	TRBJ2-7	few	TGTGCCAGCAGTTTCACCAGGGGTCACGAGCAGTACTTC	CASSFTRGHEQYF
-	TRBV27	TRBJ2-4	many	TGTGCCAGCAGTTTATCTGCGCCGGTGGACATTCAGTACTTC	CASSLSAPVDIQYF
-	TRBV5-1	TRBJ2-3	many	TGCGCCAGCAGCTTCTCGGGCGGGAGCACAGATACGCAGTATTTT	CASSFSGGSTDTQYF
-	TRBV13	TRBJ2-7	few	TGTGCCAGCAGCTATTACGGGGGTGGCTCCTACGAGCAGTACTTC	CASSYYGGGSYEQYF
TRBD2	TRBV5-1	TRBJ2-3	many	TGCGCCAGCAGCCCGGGTTTGGGACTAGCGGGAAGAACAGATACGCAGTATTTT	CASSPGLGLAGRTDTQYF
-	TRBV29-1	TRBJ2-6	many	TGCAGCGTTGGGGGTGACTCTGGGGCCAACGTCCTGACTTTC	CSVGGDSGANVLTF
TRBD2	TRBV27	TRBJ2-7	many	TGTGCCAGCCAAGGGGGCGGCGGGAGGGATTACGAGCAGTACTTC	CASQGGGGRDYEQYF
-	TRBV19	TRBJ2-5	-	TGTGCCAGTAGTATCTCGGGACCCCTTCAAGAGACCCAGTACTTC	CASSISGPLQETQYF
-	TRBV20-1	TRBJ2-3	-	TGCAGTGCCTGGAGCCTCACAGATACGCAGTATTTT	CSAWSLTDTQYF